The 5 T cell receptor beta chains given below trace back to one sample, sequenced in a study of T cell responses to AZD1222 COVID-19 vaccine. Profiled with immunoSEQ multiplex PCR; TCRdb holds only in-frame clones, not every one. Found here are more than 95,000 clones, 88% of them singletons; the top ten hold more than 3.5%. The sample consisted of peripheral blood, taken on day 0 of AZD1222 vaccination. These receptors came from an adult in good health.

The rearrangement joins TRBV7-6 to TRBJ2-5; tentatively, D is TRBD2 (5 bases). CDR3 length: 14 amino acids. Between the trimmed V and J ends, which lost 2 bases and 5 bases, there was a span of 12 bases. Germline CDR1 is SGHVS and CDR2 is FNYEAQ. The CDR3 sequence is CASSLWTAGETQYF. DNA of the CDR3: TGTGCCAGCAGCTTATGGACTGCCGGGGAGACCCAGTACTTC.

This rearrangement joins TRBV24-1 to TRBJ1-5; D is unclear. V gave up 8 bases and J gave up 2 bases, with 15 bases separating them. CDR3 size: 15 residues. Looked up from germline, CDR1 is KGHDR and CDR2 is SFDVKD. The CDR3 here is CATMFCQGGNQPQHF. The CDR3 DNA sequence: TGTGCCACCATGTTTTGTCAAGGAGGCAATCAGCCCCAGCATTTT.

This chain uses TRBV29-1 with TRBJ2-3; D remains ambiguous. Between the trimmed V and J ends, which lost 4 bases and 5 bases, there was a span of 7 bases. The germline gives CDR1 SQVTM, CDR2 ANQGSEA. The CDR3 sequence is 11 residues long. The DNA for the CDR3 is TGCAGCGTTGCCCCACAAGATACGCAGTATTTT. Protein product: CSVAPQDTQYF.

Only one count was recorded for this clone. This chain links TRBV19 with TRBJ2-3; TRBD2 aligns across 15 bases. The CDR3 spans 16 residues. Unmatched junction bases numbered 5, after V lost 6 bases and J lost 4 bases. Germline lookup yields CDR1 LNHDA and CDR2 SQIVND (reference sequence). The CDR3 nucleotides are TGTGCCAGTAGGGGGGGGACTAGCGGGAGGTCAGATACGCAGTATTTT. Its protein is CASRGGTSGRSDTQYF.

This clone was counted a few times. This chain uses TRBV2 with TRBJ1-4, with TRBD1 as a possible D gene (6 bases). Germline V lookup: CDR1 SNHLY, CDR2 FYNNEI. The V end lost 4 bases, the J end lost 8 bases, and 20 bases lay between the germline ends. This CDR3 has 16 amino acids. CDR3 DNA sequence: TGTGCCAGCAGTGGGTCGCGGGGGGCGATAGGGGAAAAACTGTTTTTT. It encodes CASSGSRGAIGEKLFF.